This TCR beta chain was recovered during a study of blood T cell repertoires in COVID-19. Study at large: The United States, Italy and Spain provided the acute and convalescent COVID-19 samples. The analysed material was cDNA or gDNA that came from T cells, B-cell-depleted T cells, or PBMCs.

This CDR3 comprises 15 residues. Losses at the gene ends were 5 bases for V and 3 bases for J; bases not matched to a gene: 8. The germline V gene has CDR1 MNHNY and CDR2 SVGAGI (reference sequence). Study processing details: Reference gene primer amplification gave nucleated cell count estimates. Produced via immunoSEQ multiplex PCR; TCRdb's table is partial and in-frame only. The DNA gave D and trimming, while V, J and clone size come from that table. The repertoire holds approximately 100,000 clones, with approximately 91% as singletons. The gene calls are TRBV6-6 and TRBJ1-2; 8 bases agree with TRBD1. Material: peripheral blood. The sequence was collected from a man aged 55 to 70 with acute or convalescent COVID-19. This CDR3 reads CASSTRGTGDYGYTF. The CDR3 nucleotides read TGTGCCAGCAGTACTCGCGGGACAGGAGACTATGGCTACACCTTC.